The clone carrying this T cell receptor beta chain was counted at least ten times. First-strand cDNA relied on TRAV- and TRBV-specific primers spanning alpha and beta chains. It was with a constant-region primer and a V-primer adapter that TCRs were amplified over roughly 18 PCR cycles. TCRdb re-derived calls from the reads in MiXCR, one entry per CDR3 protein. Seen here are some 82,000 distinct CDR3 sequences, approximately 19% observed once, and the top ten hold less than 6%. The data are from a study of low-dose radiotherapy and immunotherapy resistance in tumors. As for time point: before trial treatment. CDR1 ENHRY and CDR2 SYGVKD come from the germline V gene. V lost 11 bases, J lost 5 bases, and 24 bases lay in between. The CDR3 has 15 residues.

This sequence was found in a male donor with prostate cancer. V is TRBV10-3 and J is TRBJ1-2, with a weak D call TRBD1 (6 bases). The sample in question was PBMCs, obtained before treatment. CDR3 bases: TGTGCCGCCTACTCCCGCACAGGGTTTTCTTATGGCTACACCTTC. This translates into CAAYSRTGFSYGYTF.